The text below deals with one T cell receptor (beta chain). In the authors' workflow: Estimation of nucleated cell counts was performed using reference gene primer amplification. The method was immunoSEQ multiplex PCR; TCRdb's version includes in-frame clones alone and lacks a portion of them. V and J calls and clone size come straight from that table; D and trimming were deduced from the DNA. The sample shows 160,000 or so clones, roughly 90% of them seen only once. This sample was included in a study of blood T cell repertoires in COVID-19. The trim removed 6 bases at V and 4 bases at J, leaving 4 bases unmatched. Germline V gene lookup returns CDR1 SNHLY and CDR2 FYNNEI. This CDR3 is 14 amino acids long.

Sequencing was performed on peripheral blood. This chain links TRBV2 with TRBJ1-1; TRBD1 matches 11 bases. The sequence was collected from a man aged 60 to 69 with acute or convalescent COVID-19. The CDR3 DNA reads TGTGCCAGCAGCGACGGGACAGGGGGCACTGAAGCTTTCTTT. Encoded protein: CASSDGTGGTEAFF.